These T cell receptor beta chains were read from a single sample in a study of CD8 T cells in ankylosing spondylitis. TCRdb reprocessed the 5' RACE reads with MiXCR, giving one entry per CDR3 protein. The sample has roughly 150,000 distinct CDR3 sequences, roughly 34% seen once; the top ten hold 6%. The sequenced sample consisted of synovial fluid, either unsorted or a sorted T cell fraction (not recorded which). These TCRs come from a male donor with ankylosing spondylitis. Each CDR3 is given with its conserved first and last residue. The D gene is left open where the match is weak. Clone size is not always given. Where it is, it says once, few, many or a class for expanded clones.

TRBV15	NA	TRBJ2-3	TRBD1	CATSRDWTGATDTQYF	TGTGCCACCAGCAGAGATTGGACAGGAGCCACAGATACGCAGTATTTT
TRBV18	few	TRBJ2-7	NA	CASSPGAGTEQYF	TGTGCCAGCTCACCAGGGGCGGGAACCGAGCAGTACTTC
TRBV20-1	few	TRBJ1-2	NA	CSASIQGTGYTF	TGCAGTGCTAGTATACAGGGCACGGGCTACACCTTC
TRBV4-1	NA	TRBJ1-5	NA	CASSQGNSGNQPQHF	TGCGCCAGCAGCCAAGGGAATTCGGGAAATCAGCCCCAGCATTTT
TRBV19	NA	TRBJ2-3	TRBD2	CASSLKSGTRAQYF	TGTGCCAGTAGTCTGAAGTCGGGGACTAGGGCGCAGTATTTT
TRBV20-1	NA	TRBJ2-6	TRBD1	CSATGTGYRSGANVLTF	TGCAGTGCTACCGGGACAGGGTATAGATCTGGGGCCAACGTCCTGACTTTC
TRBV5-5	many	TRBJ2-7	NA	CASSYQYRVPSYEQYF	TGTGCCAGCAGCTATCAGTACAGGGTTCCGTCCTACGAGCAGTACTTC
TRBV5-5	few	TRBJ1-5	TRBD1	CASSLLGQGLNQPQHF	TGTGCCAGCAGCTTGCTGGGACAGGGACTCAATCAGCCCCAGCATTTT
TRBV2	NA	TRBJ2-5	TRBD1	CASSGVRGQGIYYETQYF	TGTGCCAGCAGTGGGGTTCGCGGACAGGGAATCTACTATGAGACCCAGTACTTC
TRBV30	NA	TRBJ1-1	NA	CAWQGSAEAFF	TGTGCCTGGCAGGGATCCGCTGAAGCTTTCTTT
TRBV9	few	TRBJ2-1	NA	CASSADGSYNEQFF	TGTGCCAGCAGCGCGGACGGATCCTACAATGAGCAGTTCTTC
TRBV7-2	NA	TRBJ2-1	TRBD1	CASRTGTGVLNEQFF	TGTGCCAGCAGAACCGGGACAGGGGTCCTAAATGAGCAGTTCTTC
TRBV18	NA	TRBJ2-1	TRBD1	CASSRDRDYNEQFF	TGTGCCAGCTCAAGGGACAGGGACTACAATGAGCAGTTCTTC
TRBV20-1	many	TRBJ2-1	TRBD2	CSARLADEQFF	TGCAGTGCTAGACTAGCGGATGAGCAGTTCTTC
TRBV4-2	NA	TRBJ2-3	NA	CASSLGPDTQYF	TGTGCCAGCAGCCTTGGACCAGATACGCAGTATTTT
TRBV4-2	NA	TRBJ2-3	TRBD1	CASSQGQVSSGSTDTQYF	TGTGCCAGCAGCCAGGGACAGGTCAGCAGCGGTAGCACAGATACGCAGTATTTT
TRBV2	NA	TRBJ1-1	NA	CASRDTGRDTEAFF	TGTGCCAGCAGAGACACAGGGAGGGACACTGAAGCTTTCTTT
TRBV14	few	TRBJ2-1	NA	CASSQLGIGNEQFF	TGTGCCAGCAGCCAACTAGGGATTGGGAATGAGCAGTTCTTC
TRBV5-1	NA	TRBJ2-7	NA	CASSLLPNYEQYF	TGCGCCAGCAGCTTATTACCCAACTACGAGCAGTACTTC
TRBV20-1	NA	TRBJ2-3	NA	CSANTDTQYF	TGCAGTGCCAACACAGATACGCAGTATTTT
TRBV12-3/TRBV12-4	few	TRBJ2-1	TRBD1	CASSSDRGWFNNEQFF	TGTGCCAGCAGTTCGGACAGGGGGTGGTTCAACAATGAGCAGTTCTTC
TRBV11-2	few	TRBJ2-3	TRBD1	CASSLAGTGRGTDTQYF	TGTGCCAGCAGCTTAGCCGGGACAGGGCGGGGCACAGATACGCAGTATTTT
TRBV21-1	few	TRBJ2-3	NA	CASSKVRASGRDTQYF	TGTGCCAGCAGCAAAGTGAGGGCTAGCGGGCGTGATACGCAGTATTTT
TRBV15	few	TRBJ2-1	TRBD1	CATSRGGRGIYNEQFF	TGTGCCACCAGCAGAGGTGGCAGGGGGATCTACAATGAGCAGTTCTTC
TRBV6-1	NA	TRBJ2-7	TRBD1	CASKPGQGYHEQYF	TGTGCCAGCAAACCGGGACAGGGGTACCACGAGCAGTACTTC